This entry concerns a single T cell receptor (beta chain). This clone showed up many times. Which antigen it targets is not known. One base away there is no much larger clone; base qualities are not given. The data were obtained in a study of sequential checkpoint blockade in melanoma (dated by TCRdb to about 2019). Describing the broader study: In a 1:1 randomization, patients received either first-line nivolumab then ipilimumab (arm A) or ipilimumab then nivolumab (arm B). Maintenance nivolumab came after both trial sequences. DNA from approximately 91 pretreatment melanoma tumor samples was subjected to TCRbeta immunosequencing. For some 22 patients, matched tumor biopsies were taken both before treatment and at week 13, after single-agent nivolumab (arm A) or ipilimumab (arm B). In around four fifths of the matched pre- and post-treatment tumor biopsy pairs, both biopsies came from the same lesion. General conclusions and limits of the study: Within-arm analyses of tumor T-cell fraction were constrained by small sample sizes and reduced statistical power. Tumor T-cell fraction and clonality were correlated with PD-L1 staining and CD8+ T-cell counts, but not with mutational load. Achieving clinical benefit was about 30 times more likely for patients whose tumor T-cell fraction and clonality increased by week 13. Among patients in the nivolumab-first arm (arm A), tumor TIL clonality before treatment was associated with response (P = .04). The response-prediction model combining TCR metrics and mutation burden needs validation in larger, independent patient cohorts.

The intended sense of this specimen's treatment or condition label: randomized to nivolumab then ipilimumab (arm A) or the reverse (arm B). None of the patients in the trial had previously been given DNA-damaging chemotherapy. Samples were obtained from patients with melanoma enrolled in CheckMate 064, a randomized, open-label phase II trial of sequential checkpoint blockade. Tumor TCR sequencing used genomic DNA from formalin-fixed paraffin-embedded (FFPE) tissue samples. The immunoSEQ Assay was used to immunosequence TCRbeta CDR3 regions from genomic DNA. Before high-throughput sequencing, genomic DNA was amplified using bias-controlled multiplex PCR. Turning to the authors' computational methods: To quantify the absolute abundance of each unique TCRbeta CDR3 region, the sequences were collapsed and filtered. Clonality was defined as 1 minus Pielou's evenness and was calculated using productive rearrangements only. Tumor T-cell fraction was calculated by normalizing TCRbeta template counts to usable DNA, which was estimated from several housekeeping genes. A previously published method was used to identify clones with significantly greater frequencies in on-treatment samples than in baseline samples. TCRdb's version of the immuneACCESS table is confined to in-frame rearrangements and falls short of the full clone set. An unresolved V gene accounts for under half of the shortfall where checked; the remainder is of unknown origin. From that table come the V and J calls and clone size; the DNA was used to work out D and trimming. This sample has about 12,000 clones in its table, and about 28% of those were observed once. 15% to 20% of the sample comes from the top ten.

For CDR1 and CDR2, the germline V gene lists ENHRY and SYGVKD. The CDR3 holds 17 amino acids from the cysteine to the phenylalanine. The kept DNA is CDR3 alone, 51 bases in frame from the first base. Cut back by 0 bases and 2 bases, the V and J ends lie 16 bases apart. This receptor was obtained from a human donor with melanoma. The receptor chain draws on TRBV10-3 and TRBJ2-5; the D gene is perhaps TRBD1 or TRBD2, as each covers 6 bases. The sequencing here drew on tumor tissue (inferred from file names), taken from a patient given nivolumab and ipilimumab in sequence. The DNA reads TGTGCCATCAGTGAGTCGTCGGGGGCAGGGGCACAAGAGACCCAGTACTTC. The encoded protein is CAISESSGAGAQETQYF.